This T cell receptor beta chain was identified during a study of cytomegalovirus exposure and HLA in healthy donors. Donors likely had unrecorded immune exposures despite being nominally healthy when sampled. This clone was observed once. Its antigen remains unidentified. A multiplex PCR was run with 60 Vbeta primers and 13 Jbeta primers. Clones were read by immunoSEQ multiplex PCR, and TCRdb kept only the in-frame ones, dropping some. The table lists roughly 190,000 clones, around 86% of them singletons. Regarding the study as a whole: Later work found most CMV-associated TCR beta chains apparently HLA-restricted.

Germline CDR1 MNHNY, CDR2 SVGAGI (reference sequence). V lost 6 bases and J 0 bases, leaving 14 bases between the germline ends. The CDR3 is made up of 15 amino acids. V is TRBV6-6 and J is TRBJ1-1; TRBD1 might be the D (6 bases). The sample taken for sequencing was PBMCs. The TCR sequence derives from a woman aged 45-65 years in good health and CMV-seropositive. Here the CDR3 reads CASSSDRFMNTEAFF. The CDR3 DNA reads TGTGCCAGCAGCTCCGACAGGTTTATGAACACTGAAGCTTTCTTT.